This T cell receptor (beta chain) was sequenced during a study of PD-1 blockade in mismatch repair-deficient tumors. As for time point: archival surgical resection tumor tissue. Mismatch repair deficiency was confirmed in all patients, by PCR or immunohistochemistry. Tumor tissue came from archival surgical resections of three responders. Profiling relied on immunoSEQ multiplex PCR, and the TCRdb table lists in-frame clones only, not all of them. The sample lists around 3,600 clones, 78% occurring once. V shed 0 bases and J shed 6 bases, with 12 bases lying between them. Germline lookup yields CDR1 SGHVS and CDR2 FNYEAQ. The CDR3 contains 14 residues.

This sequence joins TRBV7-6 and TRBJ2-7; no clear D. This clonotype originated in an adult with mismatch repair-deficient cancer. Sequenced material: primary tumor tissue, taken from a patient treated with pembrolizumab. The DNA of the CDR3 is TGTGCCAGCAGCTTAGCCCTAGACTCAACCGAGCAGTACTTC. It yields the protein CASSLALDSTEQYF.